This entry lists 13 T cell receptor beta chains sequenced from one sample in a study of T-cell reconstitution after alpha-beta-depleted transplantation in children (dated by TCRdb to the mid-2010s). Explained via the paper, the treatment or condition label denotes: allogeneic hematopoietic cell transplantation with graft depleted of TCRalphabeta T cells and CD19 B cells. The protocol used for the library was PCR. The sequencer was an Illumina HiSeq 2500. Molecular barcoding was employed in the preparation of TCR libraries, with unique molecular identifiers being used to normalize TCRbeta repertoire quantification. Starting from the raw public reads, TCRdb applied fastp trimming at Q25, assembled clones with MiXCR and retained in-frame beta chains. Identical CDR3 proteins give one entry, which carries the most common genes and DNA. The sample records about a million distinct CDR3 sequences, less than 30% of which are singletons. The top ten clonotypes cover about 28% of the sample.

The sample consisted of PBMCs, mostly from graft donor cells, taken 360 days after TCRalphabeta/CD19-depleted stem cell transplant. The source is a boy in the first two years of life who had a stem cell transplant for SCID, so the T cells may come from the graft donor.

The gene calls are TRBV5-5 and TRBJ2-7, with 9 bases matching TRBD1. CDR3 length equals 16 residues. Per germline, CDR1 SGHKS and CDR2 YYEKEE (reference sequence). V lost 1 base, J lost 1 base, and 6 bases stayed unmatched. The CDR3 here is CASSLLGTGISYEQYF. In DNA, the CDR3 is TGTGCCAGCAGCTTGTTAGGGACAGGGATTTCCTACGAGCAGTACTTC.

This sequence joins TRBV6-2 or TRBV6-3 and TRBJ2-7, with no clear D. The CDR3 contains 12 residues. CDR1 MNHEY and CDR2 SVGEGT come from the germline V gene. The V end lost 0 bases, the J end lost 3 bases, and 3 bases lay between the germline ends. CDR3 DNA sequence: TGTGCCAGCAGTTACTCGTACTACGAGCAGTACTTC. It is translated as CASSYSYYEQYF.

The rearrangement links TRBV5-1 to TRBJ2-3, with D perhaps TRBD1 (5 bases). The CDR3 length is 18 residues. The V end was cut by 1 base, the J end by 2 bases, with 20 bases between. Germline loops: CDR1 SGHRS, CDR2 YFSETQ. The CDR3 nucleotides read TGCGCCAGCAGCTTGCAAGGACAAGGGGTTTTTAACACAGATACGCAGTATTTT. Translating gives CASSLQGQGVFNTDTQYF.

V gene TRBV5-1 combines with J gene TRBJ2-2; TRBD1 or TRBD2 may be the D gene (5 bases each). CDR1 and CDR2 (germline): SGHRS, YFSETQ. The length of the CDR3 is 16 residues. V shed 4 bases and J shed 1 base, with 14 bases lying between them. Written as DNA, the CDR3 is TGCGCCAGCAGCACCTTAGGGGACCTGAACACCGGGGAGCTGTTTTTT. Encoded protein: CASSTLGDLNTGELFF.

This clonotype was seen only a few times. For the CDR3, the DNA is TGTGCCAGCAGCCAAGTCCAGGGGGCCCATGAGCAGTTCTTC. Translation gives CASSQVQGAHEQFF. The J gene is TRBJ2-1, the V gene TRBV7-9; 8 positions agree with TRBD1. V shed 5 bases, J shed 8 bases, and the junction held 8 bases outside the gene matches. This CDR3 contains 14 residues. Germline CDR1 reads SEHNR; CDR2 reads FQNEAQ (reference sequence).

CDR3 bases: TGTGCCAGCAGTTACAGGGCTCAGCCCCAGCATTTT. Residues: CASSYRAQPQHF. The chain carries TRBV6-2 or TRBV6-3 and TRBJ1-5; the D is unclear. V was cut by 2 bases and J by 6 bases, with 5 bases left in between. CDR1 and CDR2 from the germline V gene are MNHEY and SVGEGT. CDR3 length: 12 amino acids.

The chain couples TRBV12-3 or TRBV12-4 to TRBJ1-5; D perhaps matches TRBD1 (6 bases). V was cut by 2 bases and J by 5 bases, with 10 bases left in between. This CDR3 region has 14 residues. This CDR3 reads CASSLTGTYQPQHF. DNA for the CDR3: TGTGCCAGCAGTTTAACAGGGACTTATCAGCCCCAGCATTTT.

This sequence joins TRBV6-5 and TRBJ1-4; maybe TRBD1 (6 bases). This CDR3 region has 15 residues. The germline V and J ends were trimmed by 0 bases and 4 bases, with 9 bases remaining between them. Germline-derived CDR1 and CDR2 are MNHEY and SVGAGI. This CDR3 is CASSYSKQGNEKLFF. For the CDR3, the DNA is TGTGCCAGCAGTTACTCGAAACAGGGTAATGAAAAACTGTTTTTT.

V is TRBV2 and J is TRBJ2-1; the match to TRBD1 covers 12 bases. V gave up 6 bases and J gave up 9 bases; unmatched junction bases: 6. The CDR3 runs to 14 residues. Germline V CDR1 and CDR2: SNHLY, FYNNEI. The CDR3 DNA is TGTGCCAGCAGGTCGGGACAGGGGGCGTTTGAGCAGTTCTTC. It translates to CASRSGQGAFEQFF.

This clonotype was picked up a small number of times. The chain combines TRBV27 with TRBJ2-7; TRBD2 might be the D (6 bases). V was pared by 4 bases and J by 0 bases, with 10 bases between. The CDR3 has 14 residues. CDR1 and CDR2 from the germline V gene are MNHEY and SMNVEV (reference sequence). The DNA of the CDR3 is TGTGCCAGCAGTTCCCGGGACTTCTCCTACGAGCAGTACTTC. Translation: CASSSRDFSYEQYF.

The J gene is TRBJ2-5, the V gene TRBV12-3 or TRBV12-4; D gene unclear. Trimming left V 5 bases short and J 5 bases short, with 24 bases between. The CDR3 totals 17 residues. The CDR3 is CASSPTGSPSLGETQYF. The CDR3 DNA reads TGTGCCAGCAGTCCCACGGGCAGCCCGTCCCTGGGGGAGACCCAGTACTTC.

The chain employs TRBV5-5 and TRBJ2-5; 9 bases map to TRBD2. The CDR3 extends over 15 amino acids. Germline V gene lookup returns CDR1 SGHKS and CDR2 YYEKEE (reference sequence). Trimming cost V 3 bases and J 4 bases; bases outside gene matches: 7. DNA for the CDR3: TGTGCCAGCAGCTCCCCTCTGCGGGGGGGAGAGACCCAGTACTTC. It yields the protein CASSSPLRGGETQYF.

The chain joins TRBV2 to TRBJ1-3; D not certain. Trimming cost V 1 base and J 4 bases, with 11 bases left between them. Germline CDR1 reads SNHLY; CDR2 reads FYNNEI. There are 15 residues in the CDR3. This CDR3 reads CASSEVDFSGNTIYF. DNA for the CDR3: TGTGCCAGCAGTGAAGTGGACTTCTCCGGAAACACCATATATTTT.